This T cell receptor (beta chain) was profiled in a study of cytomegalovirus exposure and HLA in healthy donors. For the study at large: An earlier analysis found roughly 110 million unique TCR beta sequences from approximately 190 million T cells.

The CDR3 runs to 15 residues. Germline CDR1 LNHDA, CDR2 SQIVND (reference sequence). The ends were cut back, 2 bases at V and 2 bases at J, with 10 bases in the middle. The PCR ran on 60 Vbeta and 13 Jbeta primers. Sequencing used immunoSEQ multiplex PCR; TCRdb keeps in-frame clones, though not all of them. The table records some 140,000 clones, around 80% of them present only once. General study results and limits: It was reported that the classifier diagnosed cytomegalovirus status with high specificity and sensitivity in both the original and validation cohorts. Certain indistinguishable V segments, among them TRBV6-2 and TRBV6-3, were excluded. Roughly uniform sequencing depth across donors was assumed, possibly incorrectly.

A remark on this clone: Its antigen is as yet unknown.

The rearrangement uses TRBV19 and TRBJ1-5; no clear D gene. Sample: PBMCs. The clonotype comes from a male donor in good health and CMV-seropositive. CDR3 sequence (DNA): TGTGCCAGTAGTATATCGGGATACGGCAATCAGCCCCAGCATTTT. Amino acids: CASSISGYGNQPQHF.